One T cell receptor beta chain is described in this entry. As yet, its antigen is unknown. TCR alpha and beta CDR3 regions were amplified from RNA using iRepertoire nested multiplex PCR. TCRdb re-analysed the multiplex PCR reads in MiXCR, keeping a single row per CDR3 protein. The sample includes roughly 350,000 distinct CDR3 sequences, roughly two fifths of them seen just once. The sample is drawn from a study of glioma-infiltrating T cells. Across the whole study: Sequencing aimed for roughly 4.5- to 11-fold coverage of about a million peripheral T cells.

Study observations and caveats: Gliomas, especially low-grade, showed above-expected tissue-blood divergence; non-neoplastic patients showed below.

Germline V gene lookup returns CDR1 MNHNY and CDR2 SVGAGI (reference sequence). There are 15 residues in the CDR3. V was cut by 4 bases and J by 3 bases, with 15 bases left in between. V usage is TRBV6-6 and J usage is TRBJ1-1; no reliable D call. This sequence originates from a human donor with low-grade glioma or glioblastoma, undergoing nonglioma brain surgery, or in good health (not recorded which). The specimen was glioma tissue, nonneoplastic brain tissue, or PBMCs (not recorded which). In DNA form, the CDR3 reads TGTGCCAGCAGTTCCTTGCCCGGCGGGGACACTGAAGCTTTCTTT. The encoded protein is CASSSLPGGDTEAFF.